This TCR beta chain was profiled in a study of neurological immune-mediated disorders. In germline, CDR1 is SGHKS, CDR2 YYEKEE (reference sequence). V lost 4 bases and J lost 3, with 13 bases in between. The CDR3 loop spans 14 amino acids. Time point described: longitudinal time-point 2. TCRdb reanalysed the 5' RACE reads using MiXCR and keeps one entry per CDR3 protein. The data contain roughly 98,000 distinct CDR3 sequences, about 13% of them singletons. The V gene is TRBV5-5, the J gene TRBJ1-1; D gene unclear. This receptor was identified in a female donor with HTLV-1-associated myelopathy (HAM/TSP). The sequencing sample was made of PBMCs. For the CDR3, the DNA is TGTGCCAGCAGCATCGGACGGATTTACACTGAAGCTTTCTTT. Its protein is CASSIGRIYTEAFF. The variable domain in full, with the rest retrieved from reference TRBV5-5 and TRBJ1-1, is DAGVTQSPTHLIKTRGQQVTLRCSPISGHKSVSWYQQVLGQGPQFIFQYYEKEERGRGNFPDRFSARQFPNYSSELNVNALLLGDSALYLCASSIGRIYTEAFFGQGTRLTVV.